These 8 T cell receptor beta chains came from one sample sequenced in a study of blood T cell repertoires in COVID-19. Libraries were prepared by immunoSEQ multiplex PCR; TCRdb keeps only in-frame clonotypes and omits some of them. Of 50,000 or so clones listed, around 84% are singletons. The sequencing sample was made of peripheral blood. Source of these receptors: a man between 65 and 79 years old with acute or convalescent COVID-19.

Only one count was recorded for this clone. The CDR3 sequence is CASSKAGGFQETQYF. Here the CDR3 DNA reads TGTGCCAGCAGCAAGGCAGGGGGCTTCCAAGAGACCCAGTACTTC. The chain uses TRBV14 and TRBJ2-5; TRBD1 matches 8 bases. Losses at the gene ends were 5 bases for V and 1 base for J; bases not matched to a gene: 6. The CDR3 consists of 15 residues. Germline V gene sequence: CDR1 SGHDN, CDR2 FVKESK.

The J gene is TRBJ1-4, the V gene TRBV7-9, with D possibly TRBD1 on 5 matching bases. Per germline, CDR1 SEHNR and CDR2 FQNEAQ (reference sequence). The length of the CDR3 is 13 residues. V was shortened by 2 bases and J by 8 bases, with 9 bases between the two germline ends. CDR3 region: CASSLQGREKLFF. The CDR3 nucleotides are TGTGCCAGCAGCTTACAGGGTCGGGAAAAACTGTTTTTT.

The V gene is TRBV4-2, the J gene TRBJ1-1; D is unresolved. The CDR3 covers 13 residues. Germline values: CDR1 LGHNA, CDR2 YNFKEQ. V dropped 2 bases and J dropped 1 base, with 5 bases sitting between them. In DNA form, the CDR3 reads TGTGCCAGCAGCCAATCGAGGAACACTGAAGCTTTCTTT. Translation: CASSQSRNTEAFF.

The V call is TRBV27, the J call TRBJ2-7; possible D gene TRBD1, 6 bases. Germline V gene lookup returns CDR1 MNHEY and CDR2 SMNVEV (reference sequence). Deletions cut 6 bases from V and 3 bases from J, with 15 bases between. This CDR3 contains 14 residues. CDR3 nucleotides: TGTGCCAGCAGATGGGACACACCAAGCTACGAGCAGTACTTC. Translated, it gives CASRWDTPSYEQYF.

The V and J genes are TRBV24-1 and TRBJ1-5, with D perhaps TRBD1 (6 bases). The CDR3 is made up of 13 amino acids. Germline V gives CDR1 KGHDR, CDR2 SFDVKD. V gave up 6 bases and J gave up 4 bases, with 9 bases separating them. CDR3 sequence reads: CATSLGQNQPQHF. The CDR3 nucleotides are TGTGCCACCAGTCTAGGACAGAATCAGCCCCAGCATTTT.

The chain recombines TRBV13 with TRBJ1-6; D not certain. Trimming removed 4 bases at V and 5 bases at J, with 21 bases between. The CDR3 extends over 18 amino acids. Per germline, CDR1 PRHDT and CDR2 FYEKMQ (reference sequence). The CDR3 nucleotides read TGTGCCAGCAGCTGGGAGAGGGCCAGATTTACGGATAATTCACCCCTCCACTTT. As protein: CASSWERARFTDNSPLHF.

This chain links TRBV6-5 with TRBJ1-1; 7 bases are a match to TRBD1. Germline CDR1 reads MNHEY; CDR2 reads SVGAGI. The CDR3 loop spans 15 amino acids. V shed 7 bases and J 5 bases; nucleotides not matched to a gene: 13. This chain's CDR3 is CASTPSTGKNTEAFF. The CDR3 coding sequence is TGTGCCAGCACCCCCTCGACAGGGAAAAATACTGAAGCTTTCTTT.

This clone was picked up a small number of times. CDR3 nucleotides: TGTGCCAGCAGTTTGGGCAGGGGGAGAAACACCATATATTTT. Translation gives CASSLGRGRNTIYF. The rearrangement joins TRBV27 to TRBJ1-3; 7 nucleotides agree with TRBD1. The CDR3 totals 14 residues. V lost 3 bases, J lost 5 bases, and 4 bases stayed unmatched. Germline CDR1 and CDR2: MNHEY and SMNVEV (reference sequence).